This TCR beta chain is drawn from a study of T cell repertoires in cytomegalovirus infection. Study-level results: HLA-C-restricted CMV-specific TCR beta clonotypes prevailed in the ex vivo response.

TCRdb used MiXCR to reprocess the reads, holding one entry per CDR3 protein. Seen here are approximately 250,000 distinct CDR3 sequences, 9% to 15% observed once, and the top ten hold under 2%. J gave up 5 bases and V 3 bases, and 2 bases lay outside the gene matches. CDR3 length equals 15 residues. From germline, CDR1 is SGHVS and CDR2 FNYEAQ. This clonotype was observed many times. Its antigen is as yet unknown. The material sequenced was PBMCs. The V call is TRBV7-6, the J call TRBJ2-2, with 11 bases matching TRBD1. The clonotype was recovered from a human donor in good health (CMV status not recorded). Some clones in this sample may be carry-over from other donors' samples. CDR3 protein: CASSLGQGVTGELFF. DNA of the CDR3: TGTGCCAGCAGCTTGGGACAGGGGGTAACCGGGGAGCTGTTTTTT.